This T cell receptor beta chain was sequenced during a study of cytomegalovirus exposure and HLA in healthy donors (dated by TCRdb to between 2016 and 2019). Turning to the overall study: According to an earlier analysis of a few hundred of the donors, about 179 million T cells yielded 95 million to 140 million unique TCR beta sequences and 276 Gb of sequence data. In the later analysis, no new phenotypic data were used to find candidate immune exposures; instead, reliance was placed on TCR beta sequences and their occurrence across donors. The genetic ancestry cluster associated with self-reported Caucasian donors included around four fifths of the 350 to 500 genotyped donors. All discovery cohort repertoires had been generated using a single sequencing platform. The study aimed to test whether cataloging public T cell receptors could reveal signatures of past pathogen exposure. To predict cytomegalovirus infection status, the study combined high-throughput TCR immunosequencing, statistical association of individual TCRs with disease status, and machine learning. HLA typing covered class I and class II loci at four-digit resolution. Typing coverage varied by locus: about 620-630 donors for A, B, C, DRB1 and DQB1; under 550 for DQA1; over 600 for DPA1; roughly 470 for DPB1. A later analysis re-examined previously published TCR beta repertoires from more than 650 donors and added high-resolution HLA genotyping to investigate patterns of TCR occurrence. Across under 500 genotyped donors of the cohort, an average of 235,054 unique TCR beta nucleotide sequences per donor were sequenced, and roughly a sixth of those sequences were non-productive. In an earlier analysis of over 550 of the donors, high-throughput TCR beta sequencing was used to judge whether each TCR beta V gene segment behaved as functional or pseudogenic. Approximately 310 gigabases of sequencing data and around 85 million unique TCR sequences made up an early release that covered 640 HLA-typed donors. Alongside the repertoire data, information on donor age, sex, ethnicity and CMV serostatus was compiled. A later genetic analysis took genome-wide SNP genotypes for about 55% of the 666 donors and used that subset as a discovery cohort. Because of strong linkage in the cohort, roughly five DR-DQ haplotypes were treated as single units for association and clustering. The study used immunosequencing to profile the T cell repertoires of approximately 640 subjects and linked those repertoires to cytomegalovirus serostatus. Besides the first cohort of 500 to 700 subjects, a separate validation cohort made up of 90 to 150 different subjects was used.

Results the study describes overall, beyond this receptor: A further reported finding was that TCR beta sequences accurately predicted the HLA-A and HLA-B alleles for most subjects in the first cohort. A cluster of highly shared sequence variants was judged likely to represent a technical artifact of the sequencing pipeline. According to the authors, the approach could potentially be generalized to other disease states and immunological phenotypes. An association between a missense DCLRE1C variant and V-gene and J-gene trimming of TCR beta chains was found in a later genetic analysis and replicated in an independent cohort. While some public TCRs were present in many individuals, most TCR sequences turned up only very rarely across donors. According to a later analysis, TCR association rates differed among HLA loci, with DRB1 alleles showing the most associated TCRs and HLA-C alleles showing the fewest. Because counts were too low, approximately 18 rarely observed V segments, including chromosome 9 orphons, were excluded from the earlier analysis of around 590 of the donors. A later genetic analysis reported fewer N-insertions in productive TCRs among donors in an Asian-associated ancestry cluster than the approximately 670-donor mean. The presence/absence analyses assumed that sequencing depth was roughly uniform across donors, and that assumption may not be true. When HLA alleles, especially DR and DQ, strongly co-occurred, TCR associations were difficult to assign to individual alleles. The cohort was sequenced for TCR beta chains only, and without alpha or paired-chain data the features that could be detected were limited. Because some donors lacked HLA typing at each locus, the association tests relied only on the typed subset. Broadly in line with IMGT annotations, most TCR beta V segments showed up in productive rearrangements about 87% or about 30% of the time in an earlier analysis of approximately 600 of the donors. The only immune exposure information available for the cohort was CMV serostatus. The study listed 150 to 200 TCR beta chains as associated with cytomegalovirus. Correlated functional status among segregating V segments might be attributable to linkage disequilibrium, but an unknown experimental factor could not be ruled out. Compared with equally common non-associated chains, HLA-associated TCR beta chains in a later analysis were more clonally expanded and had lower generation probabilities. A later analysis found that most CMV-associated TCR beta chains appeared HLA-restricted, with HLA associations seemingly driven largely by CMV exposure. A later analysis associated 16,951 TCR beta sequences with specific HLA alleles at a false discovery rate of 0.05. In a later analysis, several top co-occurrence clusters were reported to appear linked to parvovirus B19, influenza, CMV and Epstein-Barr virus. Three of the identified cytomegalovirus-associated TCR beta chains were confirmed in vitro to be specific for cytomegalovirus antigens. In both the original and validation cohorts, the classifier was reported to diagnose cytomegalovirus status with high specificity and sensitivity. Some IMGT-functional V segments, including TRBV6-2 and TRBV6-3, could not be distinguished by the 87-base-pair reads and were therefore excluded.

The CDR3 starts with the cysteine, ends with the phenylalanine, and has 13 residues. The DNA shown is the 39-base CDR3, in frame from base 1. Cut back by 2 bases and 4 bases, the V and J ends lie 9 bases apart. From the germline V gene (reference sequence), CDR1 is GTSNPN and CDR2 is SVGIG. Libraries were built with the immunoSEQ multiplex PCR assay. For the multiplex PCR, a mixture combining 60 forward primers for TCR Vbeta segments and 13 reverse primers for TCR Jbeta segments was used. The CDR3 region of rearranged TCR beta genes was amplified from genomic DNA with a multiplex PCR assay. The Illumina HiSeq System was used to sequence the amplified TCR beta libraries as 87-base-pair reads. As for the authors' bioinformatics: Across the roughly 700 repertoires, a later analysis counted tens of millions of unique TCR beta chains, 8.5 million to 12 million of which were shared by at least two donors. Raw reads were error-corrected and collapsed into unique sequences by a nearest-neighbor algorithm in which closely related sequences were merged to remove PCR and sequencing errors. CDR3 sequences were aligned to IMGT reference sequences to assign V, D and J gene segments. Each retained sequence needed at least a six-nucleotide match to both a V gene segment and a J gene segment. A rearrangement counted as productive if the CDR3 had no stop codons and remained in frame with V and J, and every other rearrangement counted as non-productive. CDR3 was defined by IMGT convention, running from the second conserved V-encoded cysteine to the conserved J-encoded phenylalanine. In an earlier analysis of 550 to 650 of the donors, sequences lacking an unambiguous match to a single V gene segment were excluded. An earlier analysis of a few hundred of the donors called V segments functional above 56.7% productive rearrangements and segregating when the between-donor standard deviation exceeded 5%. A statistical classification framework was built for diagnosing cytomegalovirus status from the catalog of TCR beta chain sequences. In a later analysis, V and J genes were assigned by comparing TCR nucleotide sequences against IMGT/GENE-DB human TR gene sequences. In a later analysis, CDR3 sequences and most-parsimonious VDJ recombination scenarios were assigned using the TCRdist pipeline. In a later analysis, every TCR beta chain was defined by the combination of its CDR3 amino acid sequence and its V-gene family, and reads without a unique V-gene family were dropped. In a later analysis, approximately 640 highly shared, low-generation-probability nucleotide sequences were removed to address suspected cross-contamination and a sequencing artifact. In a later analysis, a clonal expansion index was calculated for each public chain from normalized within-repertoire ranks of inferred template counts. A later analysis computed generation probabilities with a VDJ recombination model fitted to out-of-frame rearrangements, and checked the results against IGoR. Hypergeometric tests were used in a later analysis to score TCR-TCR, TCR-HLA and TCR-CMV co-occurrence, with a repertoire-size bias correction applied to the TCR pairs. In a later analysis, false discovery rates were estimated by permuting HLA or CMV assignments 20 times. A later analysis grouped co-occurring TCRs with DBSCAN, adding TCRdist sequence similarity when clustering within HLA-allele-positive subsets. Co-occurrence clustering excluded repertoires with fewer than 30,000 or more than 120,000 public chains, plus five with anomalous nucleotide sharing. Held by TCRdb, this immuneACCESS table contains in-frame sequences only and omits some clones. Under half of the omission traces to an unresolved V gene where checked; the cause of the rest is unknown. V, J and clone size derive from that table, while D and trimming were established from the DNA sequence. The sample table shows 95,000 to 110,000 clones, and approximately 73% are seen once. The ten largest account for roughly 8.2% of the sample.

The cohort comprised around 700 healthy bone marrow donors. At the time of sampling, every cohort member was nominally healthy, though immune exposures that went unrecorded were likely present. The donor tested CMV seronegative, placing the donor among the roughly 400 seronegative members of the cohort. Every donor gave a peripheral blood sample, and the peripheral blood mononuclear cells from that sample were used for TCR beta sequencing. The Qiagen DNeasy Blood Extraction Kit was used to extract genomic DNA from the blood cell samples. This clone came up a few times. Its antigen has not been determined. Within one base of it there is no much larger clone, and no base qualities were kept.

The sequence came from a man between 25 and 39 years old in good health and CMV-seronegative. Sequencing was carried out using PBMCs. The rearrangement combines TRBV30 with TRBJ2-1; TRBD2 is possibly the D segment (6 matching bases). The DNA sequence is given as TGTGCCTGGAGTACGGGACTTTACAATGAGCAGTTCTTC. Its amino acids are CAWSTGLYNEQFF.